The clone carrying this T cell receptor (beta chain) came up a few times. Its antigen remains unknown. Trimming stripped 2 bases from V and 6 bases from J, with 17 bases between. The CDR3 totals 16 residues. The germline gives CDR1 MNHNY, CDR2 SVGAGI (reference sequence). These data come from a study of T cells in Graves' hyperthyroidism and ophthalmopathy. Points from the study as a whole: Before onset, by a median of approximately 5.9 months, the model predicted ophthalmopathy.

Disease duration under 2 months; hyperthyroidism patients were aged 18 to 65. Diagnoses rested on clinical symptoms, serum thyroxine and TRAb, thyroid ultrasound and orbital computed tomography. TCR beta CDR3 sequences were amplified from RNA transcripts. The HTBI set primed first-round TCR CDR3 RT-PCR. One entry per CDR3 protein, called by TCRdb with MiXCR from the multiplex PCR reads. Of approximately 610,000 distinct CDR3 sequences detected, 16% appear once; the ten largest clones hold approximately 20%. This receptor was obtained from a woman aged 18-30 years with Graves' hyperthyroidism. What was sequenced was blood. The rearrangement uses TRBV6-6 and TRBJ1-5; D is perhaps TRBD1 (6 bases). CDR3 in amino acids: CASSYRGGQFSQPQHF. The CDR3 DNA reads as TGTGCCAGCAGTTACCGCGGGGGGCAATTTTCTCAGCCCCAGCATTTT.